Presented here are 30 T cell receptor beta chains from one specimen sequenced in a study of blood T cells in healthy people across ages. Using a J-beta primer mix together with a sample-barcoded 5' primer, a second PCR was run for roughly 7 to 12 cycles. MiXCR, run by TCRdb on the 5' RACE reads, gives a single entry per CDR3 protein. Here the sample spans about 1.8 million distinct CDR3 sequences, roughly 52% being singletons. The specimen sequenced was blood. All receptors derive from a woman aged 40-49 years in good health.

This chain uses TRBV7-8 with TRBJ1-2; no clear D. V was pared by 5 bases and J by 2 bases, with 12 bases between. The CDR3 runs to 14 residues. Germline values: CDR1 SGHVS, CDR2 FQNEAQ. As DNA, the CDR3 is TGTGCCAGCAGCCCTCCCACAGTAAACTATGGCTACACCTTC. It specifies CASSPPTVNYGYTF.

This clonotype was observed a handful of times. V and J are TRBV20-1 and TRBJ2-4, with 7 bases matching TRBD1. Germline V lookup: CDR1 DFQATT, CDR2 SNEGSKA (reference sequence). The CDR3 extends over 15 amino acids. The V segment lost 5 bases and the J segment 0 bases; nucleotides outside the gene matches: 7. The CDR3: CSASRDRAAKNIQYF. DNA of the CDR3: TGCAGTGCTTCCCGCGACAGGGCAGCCAAAAACATTCAGTACTTC.

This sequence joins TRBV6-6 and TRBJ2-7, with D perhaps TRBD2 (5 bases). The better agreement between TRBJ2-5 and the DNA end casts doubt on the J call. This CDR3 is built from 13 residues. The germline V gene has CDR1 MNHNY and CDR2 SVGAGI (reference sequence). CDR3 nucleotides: TGTGCCAGCAGTAACCACCCGGGGGAGACCCAGTACTTC. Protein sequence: CASSNHPGETQYF.

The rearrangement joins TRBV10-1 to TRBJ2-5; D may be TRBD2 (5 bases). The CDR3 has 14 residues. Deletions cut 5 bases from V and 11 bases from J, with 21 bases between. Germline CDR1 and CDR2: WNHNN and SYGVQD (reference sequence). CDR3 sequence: CASSPGRLNNEQYF. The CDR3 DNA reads TGCGCCAGCAGTCCGGGAAGGCTAAACAATGAGCAGTACTTC.

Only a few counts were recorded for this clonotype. The CDR3: CSARAGQINTEAFF. DNA of the CDR3: TGCAGTGCTAGAGCTGGACAGATTAACACTGAAGCTTTCTTT. The chain carries TRBV20-1 and TRBJ1-1, with a weak D call TRBD1 (6 bases). This CDR3 spans 14 amino acids. V lost 1 base, J lost 2 bases, and 11 bases lay in between. From germline, CDR1 is DFQATT and CDR2 SNEGSKA (reference sequence).

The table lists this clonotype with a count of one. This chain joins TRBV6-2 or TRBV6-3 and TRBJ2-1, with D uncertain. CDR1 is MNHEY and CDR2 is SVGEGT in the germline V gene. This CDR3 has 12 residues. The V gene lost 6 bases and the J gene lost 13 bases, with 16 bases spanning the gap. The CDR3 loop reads CASSRDGFDQFF. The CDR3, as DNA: TGTGCCAGCAGCAGAGACGGGTTTGACCAGTTCTTC.

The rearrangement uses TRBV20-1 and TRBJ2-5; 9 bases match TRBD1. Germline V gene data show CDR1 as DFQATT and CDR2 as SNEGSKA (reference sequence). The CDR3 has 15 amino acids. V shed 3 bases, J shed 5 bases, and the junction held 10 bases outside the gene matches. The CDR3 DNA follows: TGCAGTGCTAGCAAGGGGACAGGGCCTGGTGAGACCCAGTACTTC. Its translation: CSASKGTGPGETQYF.

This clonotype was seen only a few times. This CDR3 is CASREGRWEKLFF. For the CDR3, the DNA is TGTGCCAGCAGAGAAGGGAGGTGGGAAAAACTGTTTTTT. The chain is built from TRBV12-3 or TRBV12-4 and TRBJ1-4; no reliable D call. Trimming removed 6 bases at V and 8 bases at J, with 13 bases between. This CDR3 contains 13 residues.

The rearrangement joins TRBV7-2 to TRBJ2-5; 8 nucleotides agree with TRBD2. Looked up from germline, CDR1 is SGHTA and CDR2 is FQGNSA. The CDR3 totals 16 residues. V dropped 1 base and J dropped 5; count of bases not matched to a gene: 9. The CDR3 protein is CASSLEIGREGETQYF. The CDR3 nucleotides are TGTGCCAGCAGCTTAGAGATAGGACGGGAGGGGGAGACCCAGTACTTC.

This CDR3 reads CASSFSGGAAQYF. In DNA form, the CDR3 reads TGTGCCAGCAGCTTCAGCGGGGGGGCGGCCCAGTACTTC. V usage is TRBV11-1 and J usage is TRBJ2-5, with TRBD2 identical over 10 bases. V lost 3 bases to trimming and J lost 9 bases; unmatched junction nucleotides: 4. The CDR3 spans 13 residues. The germline CDR1 and CDR2 sequences are SGHAT and FQDESV (reference sequence).

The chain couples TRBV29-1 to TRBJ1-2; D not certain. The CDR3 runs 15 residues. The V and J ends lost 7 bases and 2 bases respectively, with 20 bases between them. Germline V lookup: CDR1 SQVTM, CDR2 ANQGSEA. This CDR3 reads CSAARVFGTNYGYTF. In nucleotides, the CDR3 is TGCAGCGCAGCTAGAGTTTTCGGTACCAACTATGGCTACACCTTC.

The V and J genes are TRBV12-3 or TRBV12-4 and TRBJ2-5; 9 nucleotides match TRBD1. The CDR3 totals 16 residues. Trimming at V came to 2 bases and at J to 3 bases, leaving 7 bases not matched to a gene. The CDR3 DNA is TGTGCCAGCAGTTTACGTCTGGGACAGGGCGAAGAGACCCAGTACTTC. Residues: CASSLRLGQGEETQYF.

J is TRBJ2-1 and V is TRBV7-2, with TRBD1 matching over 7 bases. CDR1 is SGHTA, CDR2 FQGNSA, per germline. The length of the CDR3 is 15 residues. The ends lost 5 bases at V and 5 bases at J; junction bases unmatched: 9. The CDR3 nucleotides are TGTGCCAGCAGCACCGACAGGGTATCCCACAATGAGCAGTTCTTC. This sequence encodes CASSTDRVSHNEQFF.

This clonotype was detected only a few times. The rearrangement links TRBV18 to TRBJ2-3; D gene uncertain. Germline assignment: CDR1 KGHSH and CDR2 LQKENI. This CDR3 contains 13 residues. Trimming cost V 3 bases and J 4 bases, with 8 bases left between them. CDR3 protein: CASSPPRADTQYF. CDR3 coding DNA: TGTGCCAGCTCACCGCCCAGAGCAGATACGCAGTATTTT.

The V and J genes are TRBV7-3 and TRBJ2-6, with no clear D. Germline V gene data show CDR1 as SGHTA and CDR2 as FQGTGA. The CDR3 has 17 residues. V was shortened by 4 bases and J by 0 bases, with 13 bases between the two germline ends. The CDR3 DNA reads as TGTGCCAGCAGCTCAACATCCACCAGCTCTGGGGCCAACGTCCTGACTTTC. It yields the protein CASSSTSTSSGANVLTF.

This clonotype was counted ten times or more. CDR3 sequence reads: CASSYLAGGGTDTQYF. The DNA for the CDR3 is TGTGCCAGCAGTTACCTGGCGGGGGGCGGGACAGATACGCAGTATTTT. The chain combines TRBV6-5 with TRBJ2-3; 8 bases map to TRBD2. This CDR3 comprises 16 residues. The germline V gene has CDR1 MNHEY and CDR2 SVGAGI. V was pared by 2 bases and J by 3 bases, with 7 bases of the junction left unmatched.

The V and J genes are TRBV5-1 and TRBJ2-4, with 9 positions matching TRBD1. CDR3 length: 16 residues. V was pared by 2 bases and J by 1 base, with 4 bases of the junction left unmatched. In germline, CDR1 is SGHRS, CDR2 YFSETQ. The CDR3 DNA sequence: TGCGCCAGCAGCTTCACAGGGGGCGATGCCAAAAACATTCAGTACTTC. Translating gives CASSFTGGDAKNIQYF. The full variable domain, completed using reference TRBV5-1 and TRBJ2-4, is KAGVTQTPRYLIKTRGQQVTLSCSPISGHRSVSWYQQTPGQGLQFLFEYFSETQRNKGNFPGRFSGRQFSNSRSEMNVSTLELGDSALYLCASSFTGGDAKNIQYFGAGTRLSVL.

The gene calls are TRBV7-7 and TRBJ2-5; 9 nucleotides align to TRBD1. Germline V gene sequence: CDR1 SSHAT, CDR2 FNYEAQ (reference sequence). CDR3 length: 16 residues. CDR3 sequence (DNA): TGTGCTAGCCAGAGGGGACAGGGTACGGGACTAGAGACCCAGTACTTC. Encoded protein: CASQRGQGTGLETQYF.

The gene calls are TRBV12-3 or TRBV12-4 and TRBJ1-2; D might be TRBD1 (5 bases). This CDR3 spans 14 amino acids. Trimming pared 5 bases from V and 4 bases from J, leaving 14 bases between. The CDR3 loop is CASSLRGVAYGYTF. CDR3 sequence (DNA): TGTGCCAGCAGTCTCCGGGGGGTTGCCTATGGCTACACCTTC.

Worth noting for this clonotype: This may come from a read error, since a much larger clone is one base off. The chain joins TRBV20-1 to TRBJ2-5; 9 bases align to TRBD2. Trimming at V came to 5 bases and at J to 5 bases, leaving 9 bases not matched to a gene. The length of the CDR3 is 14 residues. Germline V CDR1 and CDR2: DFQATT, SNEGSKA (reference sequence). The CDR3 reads CSAVPSGARETQYF. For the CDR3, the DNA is TGCAGTGCTGTCCCTAGCGGGGCTCGGGAGACCCAGTACTTC.

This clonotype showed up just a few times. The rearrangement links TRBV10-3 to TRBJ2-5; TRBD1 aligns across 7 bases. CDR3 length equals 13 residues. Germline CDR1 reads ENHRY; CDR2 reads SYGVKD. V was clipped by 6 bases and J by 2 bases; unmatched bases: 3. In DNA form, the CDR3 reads TGTGCCATCAGAGGGACAGAGCAAGAGACCCAGTACTTC. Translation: CAIRGTEQETQYF.

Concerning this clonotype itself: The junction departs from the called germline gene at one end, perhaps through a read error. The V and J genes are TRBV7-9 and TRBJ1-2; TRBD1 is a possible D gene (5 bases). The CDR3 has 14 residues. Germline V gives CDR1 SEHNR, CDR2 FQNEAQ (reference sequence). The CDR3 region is CASSSAGTNYGHTF. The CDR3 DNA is TGTGCCAGCAGCTCCGCCGGGACTAACTATGGCCACACCTTC.

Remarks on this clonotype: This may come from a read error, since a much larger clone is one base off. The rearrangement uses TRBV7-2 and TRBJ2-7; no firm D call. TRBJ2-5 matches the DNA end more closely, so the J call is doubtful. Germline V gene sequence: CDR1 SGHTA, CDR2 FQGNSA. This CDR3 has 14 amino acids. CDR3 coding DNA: TGTGCCAGCAGCTTAGGGACGTTCCAAGGGACCCAGTACTTC. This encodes CASSLGTFQGTQYF.

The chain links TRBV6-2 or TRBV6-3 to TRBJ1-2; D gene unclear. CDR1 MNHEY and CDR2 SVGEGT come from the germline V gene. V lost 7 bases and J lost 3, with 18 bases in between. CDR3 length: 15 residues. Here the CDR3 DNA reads TGTGCCAGCATTTCTACCGGGTCTGCGGACTATGGCTACACCTTC. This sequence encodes CASISTGSADYGYTF.

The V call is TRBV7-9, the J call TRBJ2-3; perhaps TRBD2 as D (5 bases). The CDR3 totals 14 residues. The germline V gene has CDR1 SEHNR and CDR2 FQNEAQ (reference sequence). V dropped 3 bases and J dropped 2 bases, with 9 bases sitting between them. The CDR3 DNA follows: TGTGCCAGCAGCTTCTCCGGGAACACAGATACGCAGTATTTT. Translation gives CASSFSGNTDTQYF.

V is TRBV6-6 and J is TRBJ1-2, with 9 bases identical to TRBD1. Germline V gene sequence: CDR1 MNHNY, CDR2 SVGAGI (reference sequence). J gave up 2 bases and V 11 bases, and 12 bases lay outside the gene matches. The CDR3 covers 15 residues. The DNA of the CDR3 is TGTGCCGCGGAGGCGGGACAGGGAAAGAACTATGGCTACACCTTC. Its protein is CAAEAGQGKNYGYTF.

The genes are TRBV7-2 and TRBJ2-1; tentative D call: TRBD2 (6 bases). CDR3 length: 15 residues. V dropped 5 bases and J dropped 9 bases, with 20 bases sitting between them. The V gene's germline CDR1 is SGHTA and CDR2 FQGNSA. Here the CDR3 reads CASSPRLRRGVEQFF. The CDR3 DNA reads TGTGCCAGCAGCCCCCGTCTCAGGCGGGGAGTTGAGCAGTTCTTC.

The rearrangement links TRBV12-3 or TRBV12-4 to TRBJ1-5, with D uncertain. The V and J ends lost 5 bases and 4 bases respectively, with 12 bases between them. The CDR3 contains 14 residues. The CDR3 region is CASSIAGFNQPQHF. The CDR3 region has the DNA TGTGCCAGCAGTATTGCAGGCTTTAATCAGCCCCAGCATTTT.

Written as DNA, the CDR3 is TGTGCCAGCAGTTTATCCCCTGACAGGGGTCGTGGCTACACCTTC. It yields the protein CASSLSPDRGRGYTF. This chain uses TRBV12-3 or TRBV12-4 with TRBJ1-2, with TRBD1 matching over 8 bases. This CDR3 is 15 amino acids long. V was pared by 2 bases and J by 7 bases, with 9 bases of the junction left unmatched.

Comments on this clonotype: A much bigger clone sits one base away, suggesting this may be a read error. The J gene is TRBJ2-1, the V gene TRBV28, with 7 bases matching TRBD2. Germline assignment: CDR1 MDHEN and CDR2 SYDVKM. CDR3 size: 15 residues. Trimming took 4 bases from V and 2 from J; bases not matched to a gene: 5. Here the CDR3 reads CASSWGGVAYNEQFF. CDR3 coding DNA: TGTGCCAGCAGTTGGGGGGGGGTCGCCTACAATGAGCAGTTCTTC.